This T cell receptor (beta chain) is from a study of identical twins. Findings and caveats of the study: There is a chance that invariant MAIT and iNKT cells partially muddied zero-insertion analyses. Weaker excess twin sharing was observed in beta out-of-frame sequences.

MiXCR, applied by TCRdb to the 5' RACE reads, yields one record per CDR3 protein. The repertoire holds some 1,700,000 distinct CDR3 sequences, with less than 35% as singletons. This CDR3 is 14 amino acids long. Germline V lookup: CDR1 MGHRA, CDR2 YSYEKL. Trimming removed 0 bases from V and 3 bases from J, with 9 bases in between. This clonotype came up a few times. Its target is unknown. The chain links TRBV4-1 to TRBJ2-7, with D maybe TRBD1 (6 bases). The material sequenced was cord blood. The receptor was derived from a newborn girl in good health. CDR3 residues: CASSQDQGRYEQYF. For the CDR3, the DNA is TGCGCCAGCAGCCAAGATCAGGGGCGCTACGAGCAGTACTTC.